This record covers a single T cell receptor beta chain. This sample was taken from a study of T cell changes during pregnancy in multiple sclerosis. Measured with immunoSEQ multiplex PCR; TCRdb has only the in-frame clones, and not every one. The table shows 60,000 or so clones, with about 90% occurring only once. The germline CDR1 and CDR2 sequences are LNHNV and YYDKDF (reference sequence). Trimming removed 1 base from V and 0 bases from J, with 12 bases in between. The CDR3 is 17 residues long. This TCR was sampled from a female donor in good health, enrolled as a control in a pregnancy study. Sequenced here: peripheral blood, sampled in the second trimester of pregnancy. The J gene is TRBJ2-2, the V gene TRBV15; D not resolved. DNA for the CDR3: TGTGCCACCAGCAGAGGATTAACAGAGTCGAACACCGGGGAGCTGTTTTTT. It is translated as CATSRGLTESNTGELFF.